The 31 T cell receptor beta chains listed next were all sequenced from one sample in a study of blood T cell repertoires in COVID-19. The data were produced by immunoSEQ multiplex PCR, yet TCRdb's version contains in-frame clones alone and is incomplete. This table has approximately 100,000 clones, roughly 83% appearing once. The sample taken for sequencing was peripheral blood. The receptors originated from a woman of 80 years or more with active or convalescent COVID-19.

This sequence joins TRBV6-1 and TRBJ2-7; 7 bases line up with TRBD2. This CDR3 is built from 15 residues. The V segment lost 2 bases and the J segment 3 bases; nucleotides outside the gene matches: 7. From germline, CDR1 is MNHNS and CDR2 SASEGT. The CDR3 sequence is CASSELWRGYYEQYF. In nucleotides, the CDR3 is TGTGCCAGCAGTGAATTGTGGCGGGGGTACTACGAGCAGTACTTC.

This clone is a singleton in its sample. V usage is TRBV30 and J usage is TRBJ1-5; 8 nucleotides agree with TRBD1. From germline, CDR1 is GTSNPN and CDR2 SVGIG (reference sequence). The V segment lost 2 bases and the J segment 2 bases; nucleotides outside the gene matches: 5. There are 15 residues in the CDR3. CDR3 DNA: TGTGCCTGGAGTCGGACAGGGCTGCGCAATCAGCCCCAGCATTTT. Amino acids: CAWSRTGLRNQPQHF.

This chain connects TRBV30 to TRBJ1-2, with 9 nucleotides matching TRBD1. V shed 1 base and J 3 bases; nucleotides not matched to a gene: 0. Per germline, CDR1 GTSNPN and CDR2 SVGIG (reference sequence). The CDR3 spans 13 residues. The CDR3 is CAWSGTGDYGYTF. For the CDR3, the DNA is TGTGCCTGGAGTGGGACAGGGGACTATGGCTACACCTTC.

This chain connects TRBV6-5 to TRBJ1-1; D uncertain. The CDR3 spans 13 residues. Germline V CDR1 and CDR2: MNHEY, SVGAGI. Deletions cut 7 bases from V and 3 bases from J, with 12 bases between. The CDR3 DNA follows: TGTGCCAGCATTTCAACCGCGTACACTGAAGCTTTCTTT. It specifies CASISTAYTEAFF.

The chain carries TRBV7-3 and TRBJ1-1; D not resolved. The CDR3 spans 14 residues. Germline V gene sequence: CDR1 SGHTA, CDR2 FQGTGA. Trimming shortened V by 2 bases and J by 8 bases, and 15 bases separated the two germline ends. The CDR3 sequence is CASSLPHLPFEAFF. CDR3 bases: TGTGCCAGCAGCTTACCGCATCTACCCTTCGAAGCTTTCTTT.

V gene TRBV6-5 combines with J gene TRBJ2-5; D remains ambiguous. Between the trimmed V and J ends, which lost 0 bases and 5 bases, there was a span of 10 bases. The CDR3 sequence is 14 residues long. CDR1 is MNHEY, CDR2 SVGAGI, per germline. Here the CDR3 DNA reads TGTGCCAGCAGTTACTCCTCCCCTCCCGAGACCCAGTACTTC. Translating it yields CASSYSSPPETQYF.

The chain links TRBV3-1 (or the pseudogene TRBV3-2) to TRBJ1-1, with D uncertain. The length of the CDR3 is 13 residues. CDR1 and CDR2 (germline): LGHDT, YNNKEL (reference sequence). The germline V and J ends were trimmed by 3 bases and 6 bases, with 11 bases remaining between them. CDR3 sequence reads: CASSHGLSSEAFF. In DNA form, the CDR3 reads TGTGCCAGCAGCCATGGACTGAGCTCTGAAGCTTTCTTT.

This rearrangement joins TRBV5-1 to TRBJ2-5; 8 bases agree with TRBD1. Looked up from germline, CDR1 is SGHRS and CDR2 is YFSETQ. The ends lost 4 bases at V and 4 bases at J; junction bases unmatched: 6. This CDR3 contains 14 residues. CDR3: CASSPGGARETQYF. CDR3 in DNA: TGCGCCAGCAGCCCAGGGGGCGCGAGAGAGACCCAGTACTTC.

The genes are TRBV10-3 and TRBJ2-7, with 10 bases aligning to TRBD1. This CDR3 spans 12 amino acids. CDR1 and CDR2 (germline): ENHRY, SYGVKD. V lost 10 bases, J lost 4 bases, and 4 bases stayed unmatched. This chain's CDR3 is CATGTGVYEQYF. CDR3 DNA sequence: TGTGCCACCGGGACAGGGGTTTACGAGCAGTACTTC.

The chain employs TRBV3-1 (or the pseudogene TRBV3-2) and TRBJ1-1; D may be TRBD1 (6 bases). The CDR3 is 17 residues long. CDR1 LGHDT and CDR2 YNNKEL come from the germline V gene (reference sequence). Trimming took 0 bases from V and 5 from J, leaving 19 bases between them. CDR3 DNA: TGTGCCAGCAGCCAAGATCGACATGGGGGGGCTTGGACTGAAGCTTTCTTT. Translated: CASSQDRHGGAWTEAFF.

This rearrangement joins TRBV4-1 to TRBJ2-5; D might be TRBD2 (6 bases). CDR3 length: 14 residues. Trimming stripped 5 bases from V and 5 bases from J, with 15 bases between. CDR1 and CDR2 from the germline V gene are MGHRA and YSYEKL. The CDR3 region is CASSDRLGAETQYF. The CDR3 DNA reads as TGCGCCAGCAGCGACCGACTAGGCGCTGAGACCCAGTACTTC.

The chain links TRBV9 to TRBJ2-3; the match to TRBD2 covers 7 bases. Germline CDR1 SGDLS, CDR2 YYNGEE. This CDR3 contains 15 residues. J was trimmed by 2 bases and V by 3 bases; bases with no gene match: 6. The CDR3 is CASSASGTNTDTQYF. Here the CDR3 DNA reads TGTGCCAGCAGCGCAAGCGGGACCAACACAGATACGCAGTATTTT.

The rearrangement joins TRBV5-1 to TRBJ2-7, with TRBD2 identical over 10 bases. Trimming at V came to 0 bases and at J to 2 bases, leaving 5 bases not matched to a gene. Germline lookup yields CDR1 SGHRS and CDR2 YFSETQ. This CDR3 comprises 16 residues. DNA of the CDR3: TGCGCCAGCAGCTTGGGCCTAGCGGGGGCCACCTACGAGCAGTACTTC. Encoded protein: CASSLGLAGATYEQYF.

V gene TRBV28 combines with J gene TRBJ1-2; 9 bases are shared with TRBD1. V trimming: 2 bases; J trimming: 4 bases; junction bases outside the gene matches: 8. The CDR3 is 16 residues long. The V gene's germline CDR1 is MDHEN and CDR2 SYDVKM. CDR3 coding DNA: TGTGCCAGCAGTTTAGGGACAAAACAGGGGGCCTATGGCTACACCTTC. Amino acid sequence: CASSLGTKQGAYGYTF.

V is TRBV6-5 and J is TRBJ2-1, with D uncertain. The V gene's germline CDR1 is MNHEY and CDR2 SVGAGI. Trimming stripped 4 bases from V and 3 bases from J, with 4 bases between. The length of the CDR3 is 12 residues. The CDR3 here is CASSSHYNEQFF. DNA for the CDR3: TGTGCCAGCAGTTCACACTACAATGAGCAGTTCTTC.

This chain joins TRBV28 and TRBJ2-7; 7 nucleotides align to TRBD1. Unmatched junction bases numbered 19, after V lost 5 bases and J lost 3 bases. The germline V gene encodes CDR1 MDHEN and CDR2 SYDVKM. This CDR3 has 18 residues. This CDR3 reads CASSVPVWGRDRYYEQYF. In nucleotides, the CDR3 is TGTGCCAGCAGTGTCCCGGTTTGGGGACGGGACAGATACTACGAGCAGTACTTC.

The chain couples TRBV15 to TRBJ1-5; 10 bases fit TRBD1. CDR1 LNHNV and CDR2 YYDKDF come from the germline V gene (reference sequence). The junction had 3 bases not matched to a gene; V was cut back by 6 bases and J by 4 bases. CDR3 length equals 14 residues. CDR3 sequence: CATRGQGLNQPQHF. CDR3 DNA sequence: TGTGCCACCAGGGGACAGGGGCTAAATCAGCCCCAGCATTTT. Filled out from reference TRBV15 and TRBJ1-5, the complete variable domain reads DAMVIQNPRYQVTQFGKPVTLSCSQTLNHNVMYWYQQKSSQAPKLLFHYYDKDFNNEADTPDNFQSRRPNTSFCFLDIRSPGLGDTAMYLCATRGQGLNQPQHFGDGTRLSIL.

The V call is TRBV2, the J call TRBJ2-7, with 8 bases identical to TRBD1. The junction had 4 bases not matched to a gene; V was cut back by 4 bases and J by 5 bases. The CDR3 runs 13 residues. CDR1 and CDR2 from the germline V gene are SNHLY and FYNNEI. The CDR3 sequence: CASSGQGFDEQYF. DNA for the CDR3: TGTGCCAGCAGTGGACAGGGGTTCGACGAGCAGTACTTC.

V gene TRBV5-6 combines with J gene TRBJ2-6; the match to TRBD1 covers 9 bases. This CDR3 comprises 18 residues. The germline CDR1 and CDR2 sequences are SGHDT and YYEEEE. The V gene end was trimmed by 3 bases and the J gene end by 3 bases; junction bases not matched to a gene: 10. Here the CDR3 reads CASSSGGQGGFGANVLTF. CDR3 in DNA: TGTGCCAGCAGCTCGGGGGGACAGGGAGGTTTTGGGGCCAACGTCCTGACTTTC.

This clone was found once. The chain links TRBV4-1 to TRBJ1-3; a possible D gene is TRBD1 (5 bases). Per germline, CDR1 MGHRA and CDR2 YSYEKL. V lost 4 bases to trimming and J lost 4 bases, with 20 bases between them. The CDR3 has 17 residues. CDR3 amino acids: CASSRPGGGASGNTIYF. The CDR3 DNA reads as TGCGCCAGCAGCCGACCCGGAGGAGGGGCGTCAGGAAACACCATATATTTT.

V is TRBV7-2 and J is TRBJ2-1, with unresolved D. This CDR3 comprises 13 residues. The V gene lost 5 bases and the J gene lost 9 bases, with 14 bases spanning the gap. The germline CDR1 and CDR2 sequences are SGHTA and FQGNSA. The CDR3 region has the DNA TGTGCCAGCAGCACAGACGGAACCGGTGAGCAGTTCTTC. It encodes CASSTDGTGEQFF.

This chain links TRBV27 with TRBJ1-2; D uncertain. The CDR3 spans 15 residues. The ends were cut back, 5 bases at V and 3 bases at J, with 16 bases in the middle. Germline V lookup: CDR1 MNHEY, CDR2 SMNVEV (reference sequence). The CDR3 protein is CASSLDTRQYYGYTF. The CDR3, as DNA: TGTGCCAGCAGTCTTGACACCAGGCAGTACTATGGCTACACCTTC.

This clone was detected once. The genes are TRBV4-1 and TRBJ2-7; 9 bases fit TRBD2. Trimming removed 1 base from V and 5 bases from J; junction bases left unmatched: 6. Per germline, CDR1 MGHRA and CDR2 YSYEKL. The CDR3 length is 15 residues. Here the CDR3 reads CASSQVAGEVDEQYF. Written as DNA, the CDR3 is TGCGCCAGCAGCCAAGTAGCGGGGGAGGTCGACGAGCAGTACTTC.

This clone was observed a handful of times. This chain uses TRBV19 with TRBJ1-4, with D perhaps matching TRBD1 (5 bases). The germline V gene has CDR1 LNHDA and CDR2 SQIVND (reference sequence). With 7 bases removed from V and 6 bases from J, the gap between germline ends came to 15 bases. This CDR3 spans 14 amino acids. The CDR3 sequence is CASTPWGGDEKLFF. CDR3 DNA sequence: TGTGCCAGTACCCCGTGGGGGGGTGATGAAAAACTGTTTTTT.

V usage is TRBV25-1 and J usage is TRBJ1-4, with 7 bases fitting TRBD1. In germline, CDR1 is MGHDK, CDR2 SYGVNS. The V segment lost 3 bases and the J segment 8 bases; nucleotides outside the gene matches: 9. The CDR3 has 15 amino acids. The CDR3 spells CASSDATGLGEKLFF. In nucleotides, the CDR3 is TGTGCCAGCAGTGACGCGACAGGGTTGGGGGAAAAACTGTTTTTT.

This clone was observed once. The chain carries TRBV7-2 and TRBJ1-3; D not certain. The CDR3 is 15 residues long. V lost 0 bases, J lost 4 bases, and 10 bases lay in between. Germline CDR1 and CDR2: SGHTA and FQGNSA. CDR3 sequence reads: CASSLAPMEGNTIYF. The CDR3 DNA is TGTGCCAGCAGCTTAGCGCCGATGGAGGGAAACACCATATATTTT.

The genes are TRBV28 and TRBJ1-4, with D maybe TRBD1 (5 bases). Per the germline V gene, CDR1 is MDHEN and CDR2 is SYDVKM. Trimming took 6 bases from V and 7 from J, leaving 12 bases between them. This CDR3 is built from 13 residues. CDR3 bases: TGTGCCAGCAGCCCCGGGGGGAGTGAAAAACTGTTTTTT. Translated, it gives CASSPGGSEKLFF.

This clone has just a few counts. V usage is TRBV27 and J usage is TRBJ2-7; 9 positions match TRBD2. Per the germline V gene, CDR1 is MNHEY and CDR2 is SMNVEV (reference sequence). CDR3 size: 15 residues. The trim removed 3 bases at V and 0 bases at J, leaving 3 bases unmatched. The CDR3 reads CASSFRLAASYEQYF. In DNA, the CDR3 is TGTGCCAGCAGTTTTAGACTAGCGGCCTCCTACGAGCAGTACTTC.

The V and J genes are TRBV3-1 (or the pseudogene TRBV3-2) and TRBJ2-3; 11 bases are shared with TRBD2. Germline CDR1 reads LGHDT; CDR2 reads YNNKEL (reference sequence). The length of the CDR3 is 16 residues. V gave up 0 bases and J gave up 3 bases; unmatched junction bases: 2. The CDR3 DNA reads TGTGCCAGCAGCCAAGATGCTAGCGGGAGGACAGATACGCAGTATTTT. This encodes CASSQDASGRTDTQYF.

By share of the sample, this clone is large. The rearrangement uses TRBV11-2 and TRBJ1-2; D gene uncertain. This CDR3 spans 12 amino acids. The V end lost 5 bases, the J end lost 7 bases, and 11 bases lay between the germline ends. Germline V gene sequence: CDR1 SGHAT, CDR2 FQNNGV. CDR3 residues: CASSPGIRGYTF. The CDR3 DNA reads as TGTGCCAGCAGCCCCGGTATTCGTGGCTACACCTTC.

The chain has TRBV5-4 and TRBJ1-2; D remains unclear. Deletions cut 2 bases from V and 8 bases from J, with 16 bases between. There are 14 residues in the CDR3. The germline CDR1 and CDR2 sequences are SGHNT and YYREEE (reference sequence). The CDR3 nucleotides are TGTGCCAGCAGCTTATCGTCCCTCGCGGGAGGCTACACCTTC. It translates to CASSLSSLAGGYTF.